This T cell receptor (beta chain) was captured in a study of neurological immune-mediated disorders. The unsorted libraries were produced from 2 million PBMCs held at -80 C. This clonotype was detected many times. The target antigen is unknown. Study conclusions and caveats: There were no CDR3 amino acid sequences shared by expanded clones across subjects, a result suggesting private repertoires in all groups.

CDR3 length equals 13 residues. Germline V gene sequence: CDR1 SGHVS, CDR2 FQNEAQ. The ends were cut back, 1 base at V and 6 bases at J, with 9 bases in the middle. TCRdb re-derived calls from the 5' RACE reads in MiXCR, one entry per CDR3 protein. The sample holds roughly 32,000 distinct CDR3 sequences, about 15% seen once. The TCR originated in an older man in good health. V and J are TRBV7-8 and TRBJ1-1; possible D gene TRBD1, 5 bases. Source material: PBMCs. In nucleotides, the CDR3 is TGTGCCAGCAGCTTAGTGTCGGGGGCTGAAGCTTTCTTT. Translated, it gives CASSLVSGAEAFF. Together with reference TRBV7-8 and TRBJ1-1, the CDR3 gives the full variable domain: GAGVSQSPRYKVAKRGQDVALRCDPISGHVSLFWYQQALGQGPEFLTYFQNEAQLDKSGLPSDRFFAERPEGSVSTLKIQRTQQEDSAVYLCASSLVSGAEAFFGQGTRLTVV.